This T cell receptor beta chain stems from a study of identical twins (dated by TCRdb to the mid-2010s). Study-level background: TCR alpha and beta repertoires from monozygotic twins, unrelated adults of various ages and cord blood were deep-sequenced to test whether fetal clonotypes persist. Replicate twin experiments were performed at different times using different library preparation protocols to rule out contamination. The paper's findings and limits, for the study overall: Invariant T cells such as MAIT and iNKT could partly confound zero-insertion analyses, though diverse VJ usage argued against this for most clonotypes. Compared with coincidental sharing between unrelated individuals, an excess of low generation-probability sequences was observed among out-of-frame TCR alpha sequences shared between twins. Recombination models systematically underestimated out-of-frame TCR alpha sharing in monozygotic twins but agreed with sharing between unrelated individuals. Because the same donors could not be followed over many years, the conclusions depended on cross-sectional statistical analysis. In beta out-of-frame sequences, excess twin sharing was weaker, because having fewer shared sequences lowered the signal-to-noise ratio. Abundant cord blood beta clonotypes had fewer insertions, young adult naive repertoires showed a similar but weaker trend, and memory repertoires showed no such trend.

As concerns this clonotype: Its target antigen remains unknown. No much larger clonotype is one base removed from it; base qualities were not supplied.

Library preparation used 5' RACE. Sequenced using an Illumina HiSeq 2000. A universal primer binding site was introduced by template switching, and a unique molecular identifier was present in the final cDNA, enabling accurate counting of TCR cDNA molecules. Specific primers in the conserved constant-segment region were used to synthesize first-strand cDNA for TCR alpha and beta chains. Each cDNA library was double barcoded, with a SMART-Mk sample barcode plus Illumina barcodes, to control for contamination. TruSeq adapter sequences and Illumina sample barcodes were added in two successive PCR steps. The Illumina HiSeq platform was used with custom primers to sequence TCR alpha and beta cDNA libraries. Per the authors' processing: Raw reads were processed with MiGEC to extract unique molecular identifiers, and MiXCR was used to determine CDR3 positions. Recombination models were inferred per individual with the repgenHMM and IGoR tools using an EM algorithm. The tcR package in R was used for shared clonotype analysis, with sharing normalized by the product of cloneset sizes. Out-of-frame nonproductive sequences were analyzed to study raw recombination free of thymic and clonal selection effects. The public reads were quality trimmed at Q25 with fastp and then assembled into clones with MiXCR by TCRdb, keeping productive beta chains. CDR3 protein sequences are deduplicated, and each keeps its most common genes and DNA. V and J calls and clone size were set by TCRdb, not the authors. For this sample the table gives about 1.7 million distinct CDR3 sequences, of which less than 40% were detected only once. The top ten hold around 0.25% of the sample.

Every donor was a healthy Caucasian. The germline V gene encodes CDR1 MGHRA and CDR2 YSYEKL. Here V drops 2 bases and J drops 3 bases, and the junction holds 6 bases not matched to any gene. Measured from the cysteine to the phenylalanine, the CDR3 is 15 residues long. The entry retains the CDR3 DNA only, 45 bases that are in frame from base 1. The sequence was obtained from a newborn girl in good health. The V and J segments used are TRBV4-1 and TRBJ1-2, and 7 junction bases match TRBD1. The material sequenced was cord blood. The CDR3: CASSQTGATHYGYTF. The DNA sequence follows: TGCGCCAGCAGCCAAACAGGGGCGACCCACTATGGCTACACCTTC.